A selection of T cell receptor beta chains follows, all from one sample in a study of blood T cell repertoires in COVID-19. Sequencing was performed with immunoSEQ multiplex PCR; in TCRdb, only in-frame clones are kept and a portion is missing. The table records around 250,000 clones, around 90% of them present only once. Material: peripheral blood. These receptors were collected from a woman in her 70s with COVID-19, enrolled during active disease. Each CDR3 is given with its conserved first and last residue. Each record gives: clone size, J gene, V gene, D gene, CDR3 protein, CDR3 DNA. The D gene is left open where the match is weak. The size of a clone is reported for some rows only, either as once, few or many, or as a class for expanded clones.

size: .
J: TRBJ2-3
V: TRBV19
D: .
CDR3: CASSSAGIGTDTQYF
DNA: TGTGCCAGTAGTAGTGCGGGGATCGGCACAGATACGCAGTATTTT

size: once
J: TRBJ1-5
V: TRBV30
D: .
CDR3: CAWGGALSNQPQHF
DNA: TGTGCCTGGGGGGGGGCGCTTAGCAATCAGCCCCAGCATTTT

size: .
J: TRBJ1-1
V: TRBV4-1
D: .
CDR3: CASSHAGDGGTEAFF
DNA: TGCGCCAGCAGCCACGCCGGGGACGGGGGGACTGAAGCTTTCTTT

size: .
J: TRBJ1-1
V: TRBV5-6
D: TRBD1
CDR3: CASSLVRQGAVTEAFF
DNA: TGTGCCAGCAGCTTGGTCCGACAGGGGGCGGTCACTGAAGCTTTCTTT

size: .
J: TRBJ1-1
V: TRBV16
D: .
CDR3: CASSQLYLMNTEAFF
DNA: TGTGCCAGCAGCCAATTATATCTTATGAACACTGAAGCTTTCTTT

size: .
J: TRBJ1-6
V: TRBV5-1
D: TRBD1
CDR3: CASSSQDRGGSPLHF
DNA: TGCGCCAGCAGCTCTCAGGACAGGGGAGGCTCACCCCTCCACTTT

size: .
J: TRBJ2-7
V: TRBV5-1
D: .
CDR3: CASSLNLITGSSGYEQYF
DNA: TGCGCCAGCAGCTTAAACTTAATAACAGGGAGTAGTGGCTACGAGCAGTACTTC

size: once
J: TRBJ1-2
V: TRBV7-9
D: TRBD1
CDR3: CASSLAGTGGDGYTF
DNA: TGTGCCAGCAGCTTAGCCGGGACAGGGGGCGATGGCTACACCTTC

size: .
J: TRBJ1-5
V: TRBV19
D: .
CDR3: CASSIVAVGGAGNQPQHF
DNA: TGTGCCAGTAGTATAGTCGCGGTGGGGGGTGCTGGCAATCAGCCCCAGCATTTT

size: once
J: TRBJ2-1
V: TRBV5-1
D: TRBD2
CDR3: CASSFPGGAGEFF
DNA: TGCGCCAGCAGCTTTCCCGGGGGGGCCGGGGAGTTCTTC

size: .
J: TRBJ1-2
V: TRBV5-1
D: .
CDR3: CASSLVGTHGYTF
DNA: TGCGCCAGCAGCTTGGTAGGGACTCATGGCTACACCTTC

size: .
J: TRBJ1-1
V: TRBV20-1
D: .
CDR3: CSASKPGLNTEAFF
DNA: TGCAGTGCTAGTAAGCCCGGGTTGAACACTGAAGCTTTCTTT

size: .
J: TRBJ1-4
V: TRBV5-4
D: TRBD1
CDR3: CASSREQGASFEKLFF
DNA: TGTGCCAGCAGCAGAGAACAGGGGGCATCGTTTGAAAAACTGTTTTTT

size: .
J: TRBJ2-7
V: TRBV7-6
D: .
CDR3: CASSSEDEQYF
DNA: TGTGCCAGCAGCTCTGAGGACGAGCAGTACTTC

size: .
J: TRBJ2-5
V: TRBV19
D: .
CDR3: CASSSGPLGETQYF
DNA: TGTGCCAGTTCCAGCGGCCCTCTGGGAGAGACCCAGTACTTC

size: .
J: TRBJ2-7
V: TRBV6-6
D: .
CDR3: CAGSYNRVGSYEQYF
DNA: TGTGCCGGCAGTTACAACAGGGTCGGGTCCTACGAGCAGTACTTC

size: .
J: TRBJ1-6
V: TRBV27
D: .
CDR3: CASSLHRVNSPLHF
DNA: TGTGCCAGCAGTTTACACAGGGTGAATTCACCCCTCCACTTT

size: .
J: TRBJ2-7
V: TRBV3-1/TRBV3-2
D: TRBD2
CDR3: CASSYQGLAGLGEQYF
DNA: TGTGCCAGCAGCTATCAGGGACTAGCGGGTTTGGGGGAGCAGTACTTC

size: once
J: TRBJ1-1
V: TRBV6-5
D: TRBD1
CDR3: CASSTGGPGAFF
DNA: TGTGCCAGCAGTACAGGGGGCCCCGGGGCTTTCTTT

size: .
J: TRBJ2-5
V: TRBV29-1
D: TRBD2
CDR3: CSVDRGSRETQYF
DNA: TGCAGCGTTGACCGCGGGAGCAGGGAGACCCAGTACTTC

size: .
J: TRBJ2-1
V: TRBV5-1
D: .
CDR3: CASRLTSGPGYNEQFF
DNA: TGCGCCAGCAGACTAACGAGCGGTCCCGGATACAATGAGCAGTTCTTC

size: .
J: TRBJ1-5
V: TRBV7-9
D: .
CDR3: CASSSETYSNQPQHF
DNA: TGTGCCAGCAGCTCGGAGACGTATAGCAATCAGCCCCAGCATTTT

size: .
J: TRBJ2-3
V: TRBV30
D: TRBD2
CDR3: CAWISSGDNTDTQYF
DNA: TGTGCCTGGATTTCTAGCGGGGACAACACAGATACGCAGTATTTT

size: .
J: TRBJ2-7
V: TRBV7-9
D: .
CDR3: CASSLSGRSYEQYF
DNA: TGTGCCAGCAGCTTAAGCGGCAGATCCTACGAGCAGTACTTC

size: once
J: TRBJ2-2
V: TRBV18
D: .
CDR3: CASSLRQVGGELFF
DNA: TGTGCCAGCTCACTTCGACAGGTTGGCGGGGAGCTGTTTTTT

size: .
J: TRBJ1-4
V: TRBV5-1
D: TRBD1
CDR3: CASSPQTGINEKLFF
DNA: TGCGCCAGCAGCCCCCAGACAGGGATTAATGAAAAACTGTTTTTT

size: once
J: TRBJ1-4
V: TRBV10-3
D: TRBD1
CDR3: CAISGTDRAGEKLFF
DNA: TGTGCCATCAGTGGGACTGACAGGGCTGGTGAAAAACTGTTTTTT

size: once
J: TRBJ2-7
V: TRBV29-1
D: TRBD2
CDR3: CSVRAGTSLYEQYF
DNA: TGCAGCGTGCGTGCAGGGACTAGCCTTTACGAGCAGTACTTC

size: .
J: TRBJ1-5
V: TRBV4-3
D: .
CDR3: CASSQDRGFNQPQHF
DNA: TGCGCCAGCAGCCAAGATCGAGGGTTCAATCAGCCCCAGCATTTT